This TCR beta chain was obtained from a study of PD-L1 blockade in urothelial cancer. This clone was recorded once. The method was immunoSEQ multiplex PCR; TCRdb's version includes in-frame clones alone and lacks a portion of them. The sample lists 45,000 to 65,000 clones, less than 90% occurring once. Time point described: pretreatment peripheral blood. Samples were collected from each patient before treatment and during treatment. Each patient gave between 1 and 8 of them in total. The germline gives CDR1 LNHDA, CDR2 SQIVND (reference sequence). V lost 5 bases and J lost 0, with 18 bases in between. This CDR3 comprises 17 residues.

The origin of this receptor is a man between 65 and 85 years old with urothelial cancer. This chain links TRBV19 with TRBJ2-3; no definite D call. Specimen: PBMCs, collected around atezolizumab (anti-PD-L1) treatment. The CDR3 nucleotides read TGTGCCAGTAGTCACCGCGCGGTTGATTCTAGCACAGATACGCAGTATTTT. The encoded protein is CASSHRAVDSSTDTQYF.